This T cell receptor beta chain came from a study of T-cell reconstitution after alpha-beta-depleted transplantation in children. Study results and limitations: The authors attributed T-cell counts and diversity one year after transplant mostly to newly produced T cells. Surviving recipient T cells and thymic progenitors accounted for the high day-60 TCRbeta diversity observed in some patients.

This CDR3 is built from 14 residues. Per germline, CDR1 MNHEY and CDR2 SVGEGT. V was trimmed by 2 bases and J by 2 bases, leaving 9 bases between them. Details on this clonotype: Its target is unknown.

The authors prepared the TCRbeta library with unique molecular identifiers. From the PCR reads, TCRdb called clonotypes with MiXCR, one entry per CDR3 protein. The table has roughly 250,000 distinct CDR3 sequences, just under 8.5% seen once. This chain joins TRBV6-2 or TRBV6-3 and TRBJ2-5; D gene uncertain. The TCR sequence derives from a male patient between 5 and 17 years old who had a stem cell transplant for acute lymphoblastic leukemia, so the T cells may come from the graft donor. Source: PBMCs, mostly from graft donor cells, taken 180 days after TCRalphabeta/CD19-depleted stem cell transplant. The CDR3 sequence is CASSYRARQETQYF. CDR3 in DNA: TGTGCCAGCAGTTACAGGGCTAGGCAAGAGACCCAGTACTTC.